This entry lists 24 T cell receptor beta chains sequenced from one sample in a study of beta chain features in type 1 diabetes (dated by TCRdb to 2016 to 2019). To prepare the library, the immunoSEQ multiplex PCR assay was applied. All of the isolated RNA was reverse transcribed with the High Capacity cDNA Reverse Transcription Kit, so expressed TCRB transcripts were sequenced. TCRdb holds this immuneACCESS table with in-frame rearrangements only. Some clones are missing; in checked studies, unresolved V genes explain under half, and the rest has no known cause. Within this sample are tens of thousands of clones, with roughly 31% of them counted one time only. The ten largest account for over 0.35% of the sample. Sequenced: stem cell memory CD4+ T cells from blood. This sample's cell subset or site label indicates: stem cell-like memory CD4+ T cells. Source of these receptors: a woman younger than 35 in good health.

The rearrangement joins TRBV11-2 to TRBJ2-1; a weak D match, TRBD2 (5 bases). V gave up 5 bases and J gave up 0 bases, with 11 bases separating them. The CDR3 loop spans 15 amino acids. Germline V lookup: CDR1 SGHAT, CDR2 FQNNGV. The CDR3 bases are TGTGCCAGCAGCGAAGTAGCGCACTCCTACAATGAGCAGTTCTTC. It yields the protein CASSEVAHSYNEQFF.

This clone has more than one count but fewer than ten. This chain links TRBV18 with TRBJ1-6; 7 bases are a match to TRBD1. The CDR3 has 15 residues. The junction had 5 bases not matched to a gene; V was cut back by 3 bases and J by 6 bases. Germline V lookup: CDR1 KGHSH, CDR2 LQKENI. The CDR3: CASSPTGTVNSPLHF. CDR3 bases: TGTGCCAGCTCACCTACCGGGACAGTTAATTCACCCCTCCACTTT.

This chain connects TRBV2 to TRBJ2-5; D gene uncertain. CDR1 is SNHLY, CDR2 FYNNEI, per germline. V lost 7 bases and J 1 base, leaving 10 bases between the germline ends. The CDR3 is 13 amino acids. Here the CDR3 DNA reads TGTGCCAGCAAGGCACAGCCCCAAGAGACCCAGTACTTC. This codes for CASKAQPQETQYF. Using reference TRBV2 and TRBJ2-5 for the parts outside the CDR3, the full variable domain is EPEVTQTPSHQVTQMGQEVILRCVPISNHLYFYWYRQILGQKVEFLVSFYNNEISEKSEIFDDQFSVERPDGSNFTLKIRSTKLEDSAMYFCASKAQPQETQYFGPGTRLLVL.

The chain employs TRBV7-3 and TRBJ2-5; 8 bases match TRBD1. The CDR3 spans 14 residues. CDR1 and CDR2 from the germline V gene are SGHTA and FQGTGA. With V trimmed by 4 bases and J by 5 bases, 6 bases remained unmatched. The CDR3, as DNA: TGTGCCAGCAGCTCACAGGGGGGTTCGGAGACCCAGTACTTC. This sequence encodes CASSSQGGSETQYF.

The chain uses TRBV11-2 and TRBJ1-1; D is uncertain. The CDR3 has 12 amino acids. The V end lost 0 bases, the J end lost 7 bases, and 6 bases lay between the germline ends. Per the germline V gene, CDR1 is SGHAT and CDR2 is FQNNGV. CDR3 sequence: CASSLDRGEAFF. The DNA for the CDR3 is TGTGCCAGCAGCTTAGATCGAGGTGAAGCTTTCTTT.

The CDR3 DNA is TGTGCCAGCTCAAGTCTTCCGGGTCCACAACTCAATGAGCAGTTCTTC. This encodes CASSSLPGPQLNEQFF. The V call is TRBV18, the J call TRBJ2-1; no definite D call. V was trimmed by 5 bases and J by 6 bases, leaving 20 bases between them. The CDR3 runs to 16 residues. From germline, CDR1 is KGHSH and CDR2 LQKENI.

The J gene is TRBJ2-2, the V gene TRBV4-1, with a possible D match to TRBD2 (6 bases). The CDR3 covers 18 residues. Between the trimmed V and J ends, which lost 1 base and 3 bases, there was a span of 18 bases. Germline V CDR1 and CDR2: MGHRA, YSYEKL. CDR3 protein: CASSQVSRSREDTGELFF. DNA for the CDR3: TGCGCCAGCAGCCAAGTTTCCAGGAGCAGGGAGGACACCGGGGAGCTGTTTTTT.

This clone was seen a few times. This chain connects TRBV13 to TRBJ2-1; the match to TRBD2 covers 8 bases. V lost 8 bases and J lost 2; bases outside the gene matches: 5. Germline V lookup: CDR1 PRHDT, CDR2 FYEKMQ (reference sequence). The CDR3 covers 14 residues. The CDR3 nucleotides are TGTGCCAGCTACAGGCGGGAGGCCTACAATGAGCAGTTCTTC. It translates to CASYRREAYNEQFF.

V gene TRBV2 combines with J gene TRBJ1-2, with 12 bases fitting TRBD1. Germline V gene sequence: CDR1 SNHLY, CDR2 FYNNEI. This CDR3 comprises 13 residues. With 11 bases clipped from V and 2 bases from J, the junction kept 3 bases outside the gene matches. The CDR3: CAEGTGGNYGYTF. DNA of the CDR3: TGTGCCGAGGGGACAGGGGGCAACTATGGCTACACCTTC.

This clone was recorded a few times. Written as DNA, the CDR3 is TGTGCCAGCTCACCAAAGGTAGACGGGACACCTGAAGCTTTCTTT. Residues: CASSPKVDGTPEAFF. The J gene is TRBJ1-1, the V gene TRBV18; D is perhaps TRBD1 (6 bases). CDR3 length: 15 residues. Germline V CDR1 and CDR2: KGHSH, LQKENI. With 2 bases removed from V and 6 bases from J, the gap between germline ends came to 16 bases.

V gene TRBV29-1 combines with J gene TRBJ1-2; tentative D call: TRBD1 (6 bases). From germline, CDR1 is SQVTM and CDR2 ANQGSEA. V was cut by 5 bases and J by 7 bases, with 11 bases left in between. The CDR3 has 11 amino acids. CDR3 nucleotides: TGCAGCGTTTACGAAGGGGGTGGCTACACCTTC. It translates to CSVYEGGGYTF.

The table lists this clone with a few counts. The chain combines TRBV5-1 with TRBJ1-1; TRBD1 matches at 8 bases. Trimming took 4 bases from V and 1 from J; bases not matched to a gene: 6. This CDR3 is 15 amino acids long. Germline lookup yields CDR1 SGHRS and CDR2 YFSETQ. The CDR3 DNA follows: TGCGCCAGCAGCAAGACAGGGGTCGGGAACACTGAAGCTTTCTTT. This codes for CASSKTGVGNTEAFF. Complete variable domain (other parts from reference TRBV5-1 and TRBJ1-1): KAGVTQTPRYLIKTRGQQVTLSCSPISGHRSVSWYQQTPGQGLQFLFEYFSETQRNKGNFPGRFSGRQFSNSRSEMNVSTLELGDSALYLCASSKTGVGNTEAFFGQGTRLTVV.

This clone was detected only once. The chain joins TRBV5-6 to TRBJ2-1, with 13 bases identical to TRBD2. Germline CDR1 is SGHDT and CDR2 is YYEEEE. CDR3 length: 18 amino acids. J gave up 1 base and V 4 bases, and 8 bases lay outside the gene matches. CDR3 residues: CASSILAGGQRSYNEQFF. The CDR3, as DNA: TGTGCCAGCAGCATACTAGCGGGGGGGCAGAGGTCCTACAATGAGCAGTTCTTC.

V is TRBV9 and J is TRBJ2-2; D may be TRBD1 (6 bases). V was shortened by 3 bases and J by 1 base, with 13 bases between the two germline ends. The CDR3 totals 16 residues. The germline gives CDR1 SGDLS, CDR2 YYNGEE. CDR3 nucleotides: TGTGCCAGCAGCGCCCGACAGGATCGGAACACCGGGGAGCTGTTTTTT. Amino acids: CASSARQDRNTGELFF. The full variable domain, its missing parts supplied by reference TRBV9 and TRBJ2-2, is DSGVTQTPKHLITATGQRVTLRCSPRSGDLSVYWYQQSLDQGLQFLIQYYNGEERAKGNILERFSAQQFPDLHSELNLSSLELGDSALYFCASSARQDRNTGELFFGEGSRLTVL.

This chain uses TRBV20-1 with TRBJ2-7, with D possibly TRBD2 on 6 matching bases. Germline CDR1 is DFQATT and CDR2 is SNEGSKA (reference sequence). Deletions cut 5 bases from V and 6 bases from J, with 11 bases between. The length of the CDR3 is 11 residues. CDR3 in amino acids: CSAREFAEQYF. The CDR3 DNA reads TGCAGTGCTCGGGAGTTCGCCGAGCAGTACTTC.

This chain uses TRBV28 with TRBJ2-1, with D perhaps matching TRBD2 (5 bases). Per germline, CDR1 MDHEN and CDR2 SYDVKM. Trimming stripped 3 bases from V and 9 bases from J, with 9 bases between. This CDR3 has 12 amino acids. CDR3: CASSFPEGEQFF. In nucleotides, the CDR3 is TGTGCCAGCAGTTTCCCCGAGGGTGAGCAGTTCTTC. The entire variable domain, with the rest obtained from reference TRBV28 and TRBJ2-1, is as follows: DVKVTQSSRYLVKRTGEKVFLECVQDMDHENMFWYRQDPGLGLRLIYFSYDVKMKEKGDIPEGYSVSREKKERFSLILESASTNQTSMYLCASSFPEGEQFFGPGTRLTVL.

V is TRBV29-1 and J is TRBJ1-4; D gene uncertain. Germline V gives CDR1 SQVTM, CDR2 ANQGSEA. The CDR3 spans 13 residues. V dropped 7 bases and J dropped 7 bases, with 16 bases sitting between them. CDR3 in amino acids: CSAGAPGGEKLFF. The CDR3 DNA follows: TGCAGCGCCGGAGCACCCGGTGGTGAAAAACTGTTTTTT. The full variable domain, completed using reference TRBV29-1 and TRBJ1-4, is SAVISQKPSRDICQRGTSLTIQCQVDSQVTMMFWYRQQPGQSLTLIATANQGSEATYESGFVIDKFPISRPNLTFSTLTVSNMSPEDSSIYLCSAGAPGGEKLFFGSGTQLSVL.

V and J are TRBV18 and TRBJ2-1, with 7 bases aligning to TRBD1. The CDR3 is made up of 16 amino acids. The germline V gene has CDR1 KGHSH and CDR2 LQKENI. Trimming at V came to 1 base and at J to 1 base, leaving 4 bases not matched to a gene. For the CDR3, the DNA is TGTGCCAGCTCACCACGACAGGGTGGGTCCTACAATGAGCAGTTCTTC. It yields the protein CASSPRQGGSYNEQFF.

This sequence joins TRBV7-6 and TRBJ2-3, with D unclear. Germline loops: CDR1 SGHVS, CDR2 FNYEAQ. The CDR3 is made up of 16 amino acids. V lost 1 base and J 3 bases, leaving 14 bases between the germline ends. CDR3 coding DNA: TGTGCCAGCAGCTTAGGGCCGCCTTCGAGGACAGATACGCAGTATTTT. As protein: CASSLGPPSRTDTQYF.

This clone has at least ten counts. CDR3 in DNA: TGTGCCTGGAGTGTACAGATGAACACTGAAGCTTTCTTT. Its translation is CAWSVQMNTEAFF. V is TRBV30 and J is TRBJ1-1; D is ambiguous. V dropped 0 bases and J dropped 0 bases, with 5 bases sitting between them. The CDR3 totals 13 residues. The V gene's germline CDR1 is GTSNPN and CDR2 SVGIG (reference sequence).

V and J are TRBV25-1 and TRBJ2-7, with D possibly matching TRBD1 (5 bases). Trimming removed 3 bases from V and 4 bases from J, with 10 bases in between. There are 13 residues in the CDR3. Germline loops: CDR1 MGHDK, CDR2 SYGVNS. The CDR3 is CASSEGPRYEQYF. For the CDR3, the DNA is TGTGCCAGCAGTGAGGGGCCCCGGTACGAGCAGTACTTC.

The rearrangement joins TRBV25-1 to TRBJ1-1; 7 bases fit TRBD1. CDR3 length: 14 amino acids. J was trimmed by 1 base and V by 4 bases; bases with no gene match: 3. Germline V gene lookup returns CDR1 MGHDK and CDR2 SYGVNS. The CDR3 region has the DNA TGTGCCAGCAGTGGACAGGGTTGGAACACTGAAGCTTTCTTT. As protein: CASSGQGWNTEAFF.

V is TRBV29-1 and J is TRBJ2-5; 11 bases match TRBD2. V shed 5 bases, J shed 5 bases, and the junction held 7 bases outside the gene matches. The V gene's germline CDR1 is SQVTM and CDR2 ANQGSEA. CDR3 size: 14 residues. Here the CDR3 reads CSVPMTSGDETQYF. The DNA for the CDR3 is TGCAGCGTTCCCATGACTAGCGGGGATGAGACCCAGTACTTC.

The V and J genes are TRBV19 and TRBJ1-1; D possibly corresponds to TRBD1 (5 bases). Germline CDR1 and CDR2: LNHDA and SQIVND (reference sequence). The CDR3 is 16 amino acids. The V end was cut by 6 bases, the J end by 3 bases, with 20 bases between. The CDR3 is CASRTSRRGKDTEAFF. The CDR3, as DNA: TGTGCCAGTAGAACCTCAAGAAGGGGCAAAGACACTGAAGCTTTCTTT.